This TCR beta chain was recovered during a study of identical twins (dated by TCRdb to 2016 to 2018). General notes on the study: To test whether fetal clonotypes persist, this study deep-sequenced TCR alpha and beta repertoires from monozygotic twins, from unrelated adults of various ages, and from cord blood. Replicate twin experiments were performed at different times using different library preparation protocols to rule out contamination. Results and caveats for the whole study, not just this receptor: Zero-insertion analyses could be partly confounded by invariant T cells such as MAIT and iNKT, though diverse VJ usage argued against such confounding for most clonotypes. Abundant cord blood beta clonotypes carried fewer insertions; young adult naive repertoires showed a weaker similar trend, while memory repertoires showed none. Out-of-frame TCR alpha sequences shared between twins showed an excess of low generation-probability sequences compared with coincidental sharing between unrelated individuals. Excess twin sharing in beta out-of-frame sequences was weaker because fewer shared sequences lowered the signal-to-noise ratio. Because the same donors could not be followed over many years, conclusions were based on cross-sectional statistical analysis. Out-of-frame TCR alpha sharing in monozygotic twins was systematically underestimated by recombination models, whereas sharing between unrelated individuals was in agreement with the recombination models.

About this clonotype: The specificity of this receptor is unknown. No base-level quality is on record; no much larger clone is a single base apart.

V loses 6 bases, J loses 6 bases, and the germline ends lie 14 bases apart. The CDR3, from cysteine to phenylalanine, totals 13 residues. Of all the DNA, just the CDR3 is kept, 39 bases in frame from base 1. CDR1 MNHEY and CDR2 SMNVEV were looked up in the germline V gene (reference sequence). The library came from 5' RACE. TCRdb records Illumina HiSeq 2000 as the sequencer. A universal primer binding site was added through template switching, and the final cDNA carried a unique molecular identifier so that TCR cDNA molecules could be counted accurately. First-strand cDNA for TCR alpha and beta chains was synthesized from specific primers in the conserved constant-segment region. To control for contamination, each cDNA library was double barcoded with a SMART-Mk sample barcode plus Illumina barcodes. Two successive PCR steps introduced TruSeq adapter sequences along with Illumina sample barcodes. Sequencing of the TCR alpha and beta cDNA libraries was done on the Illumina HiSeq platform using custom primers. On the authors' methods: MiGEC processed the raw reads to extract unique molecular identifiers, while MiXCR was used to determine the CDR3 positions. Recombination models were inferred per individual with the repgenHMM and IGoR tools using an EM algorithm. The tcR package in R was used for shared clonotype analysis, with sharing normalized by the product of cloneset sizes. To study raw recombination without the effects of thymic and clonal selection, out-of-frame nonproductive sequences were analyzed. The public reads were quality trimmed at Q25 with fastp and then assembled into clones with MiXCR by TCRdb, keeping productive beta chains. Every CDR3 protein is listed once, alongside the most common genes and DNA of its rows. It is TCRdb's table, rather than the study itself, that gives the V and J calls and clone size. Here the sample has 210,000 or so distinct CDR3 sequences; about a sixth occur a single time. 35% to 45% of the sample comes from the top ten.

Only healthy Caucasian donors were included. The twin cohort comprised three pairs of female monozygotic twins, all aged roughly 18 to 29 years. Positive isolation kits from Invitrogen were used to isolate the CD4+ and CD8+ T cell populations. The same specimen was also included in a second study, on T cells expressing NK-cell markers. As that second study puts it: Three sorted T-cell subsets (CD3+CD56+NKG2C+, CD3+CD56+NKG2C- and CD3+CD56-NKG2C+) from roughly eight donors had their TCR beta-chain repertoires profiled. Most of the eight sequenced donors were HCMV-seropositive and one was HCMV-seronegative. In several experiments an anti-gammadeltaTCR antibody was added to restrict sorting to alphabetaTCR-expressing T cells. In a handful of donors, the dominant CD3+CD56+NKG2C+ clonotypes were among the top 10 CD8+ clonotypes and accounted for about 1.0-7.0% of CD8+ T cells. Those dominant clonotypes were again the most abundant among CD3+CD56-NKG2C+ cells in a handful of donors, at roughly 28.3-60.1%. Whether the expanded NKG2C-expressing T cell clones were specific for HCMV antigens was left unclear. Randomly selected healthy volunteers, three men and five women, were used as the eight sequenced donors. To determine HCMV serostatus, a commercial ELISA kit was used to detect HCMV-specific IgG in serum. Reads were demultiplexed and grouped by UMI with MIGEC, and clonotypes were assembled and quantified with MiTCR. To remove erroneous sequences, TCR cDNA sequences were retained only when supported by two or more reads. The tcR package was used for downstream repertoire analysis, and clonotypes were matched across fractions by CDR3 nucleotide sequence plus V segment. VDJmatch was used to annotate antigen specificity against VDJdb, with one amino acid substitution in CDR3 permitted.

The sequenced material came from CD8+ T cells sorted from blood. Here the chain combines TRBV27 and TRBJ2-5; a tentative D call is TRBD1 (6 bases match). The TCR was taken from a woman between 18 and 30 years old in good health. The DNA is as follows: TGTGCCAGCAGAGCGACAGGTAGTCAGACCCAGTACTTC. Its translation is CASRATGSQTQYF.